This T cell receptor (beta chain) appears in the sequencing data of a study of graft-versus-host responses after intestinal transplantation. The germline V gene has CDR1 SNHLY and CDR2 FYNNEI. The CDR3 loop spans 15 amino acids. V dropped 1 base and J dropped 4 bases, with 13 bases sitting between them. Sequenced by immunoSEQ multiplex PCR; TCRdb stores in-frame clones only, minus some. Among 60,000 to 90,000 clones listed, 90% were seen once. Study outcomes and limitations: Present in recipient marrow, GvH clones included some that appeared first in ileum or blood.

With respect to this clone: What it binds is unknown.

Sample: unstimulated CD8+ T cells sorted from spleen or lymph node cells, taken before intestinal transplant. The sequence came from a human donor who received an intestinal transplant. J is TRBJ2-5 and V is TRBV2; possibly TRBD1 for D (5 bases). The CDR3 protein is CASSEEAYTGETQYF. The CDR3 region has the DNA TGTGCCAGCAGTGAAGAGGCCTATACAGGAGAGACCCAGTACTTC.